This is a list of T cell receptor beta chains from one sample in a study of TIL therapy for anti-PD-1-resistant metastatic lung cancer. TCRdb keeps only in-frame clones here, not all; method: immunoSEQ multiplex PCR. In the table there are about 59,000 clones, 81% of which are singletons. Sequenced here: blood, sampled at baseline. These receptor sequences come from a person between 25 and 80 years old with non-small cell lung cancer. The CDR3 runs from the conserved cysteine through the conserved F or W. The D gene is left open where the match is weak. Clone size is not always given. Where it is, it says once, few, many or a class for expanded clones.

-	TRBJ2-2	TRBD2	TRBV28	TGTGCCAGCACCCGGGGGGGGAACACCGGGGAGCTGTTTTTT	CASTRGGNTGELFF
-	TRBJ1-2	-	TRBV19	TGTGCCAGTAGTATCGGACGATTCAACTATGGCTACACCTTC	CASSIGRFNYGYTF
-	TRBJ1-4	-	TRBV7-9	TGTGCCAGCAGCTTAAGTAGCCGGGAAAGTGAAAAACTGTTTTTT	CASSLSSRESEKLFF
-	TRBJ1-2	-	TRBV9	TGTGCCAGCAGCTTGAGAGGGACGGTTTCTTATGGCTACACCTTC	CASSLRGTVSYGYTF
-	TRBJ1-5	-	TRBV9	TGTGCCAGCAGCGTAAGCCCCGGGAAAAATCAGCCCCAGCATTTT	CASSVSPGKNQPQHF
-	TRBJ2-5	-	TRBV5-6	TGTGCCAGCAGCACCTCGGGGGAGGAGACCCAGTACTTC	CASSTSGEETQYF
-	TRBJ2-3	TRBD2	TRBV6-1	TGTGCCAGCAGTGAACAGGTAGCGGGGGGTTTGACAGATACGCAGTATTTT	CASSEQVAGGLTDTQYF
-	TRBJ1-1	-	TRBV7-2	TGTGCCAGCAGCAAGGGGTTCGGCACTGAAGCTTTCTTT	CASSKGFGTEAFF
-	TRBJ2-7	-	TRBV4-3	TGCGCCAGCAGCCAAGCCCCACTTAACGAGCAGTACTTC	CASSQAPLNEQYF
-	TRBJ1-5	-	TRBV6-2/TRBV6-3	TGTGCCAGCAGTTTAGGCGGGGTTCAGCCCCAGCATTTT	CASSLGGVQPQHF
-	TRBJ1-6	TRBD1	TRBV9	TGTGCCAGCAGCACCGGGACAGGGGACTTACCCCTCCACTTT	CASSTGTGDLPLHF
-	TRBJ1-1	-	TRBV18	TGTGCCAGCTCACCAACCGGGGCAGGAGGCGCTTTCTTT	CASSPTGAGGAFF
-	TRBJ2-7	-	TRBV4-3	TGCGCCAGCAGCCAAGGGAGGGGAAGGACCTACGAGCAGTACTTC	CASSQGRGRTYEQYF
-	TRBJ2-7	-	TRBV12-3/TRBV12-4	-	CASSPEVGGGIYF
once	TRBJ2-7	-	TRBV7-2	TGTGCCAGCAGCTCGCGTCGCTCCTACGAGCAGTACTTC	CASSSRRSYEQYF
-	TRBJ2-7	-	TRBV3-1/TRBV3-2	TGTGCCAGCAGCCACGGACCCAGCCCCGACTCCTACGAGCAGTACTTC	CASSHGPSPDSYEQYF
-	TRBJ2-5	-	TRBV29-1	TGCAGCGTTGAAGGGGGCCGCTGGGAGACCCAGTACTTC	CSVEGGRWETQYF
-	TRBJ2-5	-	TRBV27	TGTGCCAGCCGAGGACATCTACAAGAGACCCAGTACTTC	CASRGHLQETQYF
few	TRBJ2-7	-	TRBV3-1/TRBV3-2	TGTGCCAGCAGCCAAGAGTTCCCCTTTAGGGGCGAGCAGTACTTC	CASSQEFPFRGEQYF
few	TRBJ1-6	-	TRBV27	TGTGCCAGCAGTAGGGGGAGGGATAATTCACCCCTCCACTTT	CASSRGRDNSPLHF
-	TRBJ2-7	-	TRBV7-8	TGTGCCAGCAGCTTTAGGGGGGCCTCCTACGAGCAGTACTTC	CASSFRGASYEQYF
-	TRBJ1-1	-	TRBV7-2	TGTGCCAGCAGCTTGATATGGGGGAAAGGGACTGAAGCTTTCTTT	CASSLIWGKGTEAFF
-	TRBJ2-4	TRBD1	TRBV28	TGTGCCAGCAGTTTATGGAGGACAGGGGCCAAAAACATTCAGTACTTC	CASSLWRTGAKNIQYF
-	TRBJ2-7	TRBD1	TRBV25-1	TGTGCCAGCAGTGAGACAGGGGGTCCTGGATACGAGCAGTACTTC	CASSETGGPGYEQYF
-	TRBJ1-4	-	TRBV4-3	TGCGCCAGCAGCCAAGAAGGGGGGTTCGGGGAAAAACTGTTTTTT	CASSQEGGFGEKLFF
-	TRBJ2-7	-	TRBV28	TGTGCCAGCAGTTTATGGGACAGTCGCGAGCAGTACTTC	CASSLWDSREQYF
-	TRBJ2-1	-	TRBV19	TGTGCCAGTAAATCGGCTAGCCTTGGTGAGCAGTTCTTC	CASKSASLGEQFF
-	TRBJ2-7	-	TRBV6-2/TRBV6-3	TGTGCCAGCAGCTCCAGGGGCTTGGAGCAGTACTTC	CASSSRGLEQYF
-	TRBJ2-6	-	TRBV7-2	TGTGCCAGCAGCTCGTCTGGGGCCAACGTCCTGACTTTC	CASSSSGANVLTF
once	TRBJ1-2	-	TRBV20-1	TGCAGTGCTAGAGTTGGAGGTGGCTACACCTTC	CSARVGGGYTF
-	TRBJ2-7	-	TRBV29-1	TGCAGCGTTGGGGTGGGAGTCAACTACGAGCAGTACTTC	CSVGVGVNYEQYF
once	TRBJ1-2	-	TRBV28	TGTGCCAGCAGTTTGACCTATGGCTACACCTTC	CASSLTYGYTF
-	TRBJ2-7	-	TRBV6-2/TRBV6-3	TGTGCCAGCCGATACTCTATTACGACAGTCTCCTACGAGCAGTACTTC	CASRYSITTVSYEQYF
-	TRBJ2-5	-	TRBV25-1	TGTGCCAGCAGTGAAGTTGTGCGAGAGACCCAGTACTTC	CASSEVVRETQYF
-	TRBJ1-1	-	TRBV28	TGTGCCAGCAGTTTGTACGGCCGAACAGGGGAAGCTTTCTTT	CASSLYGRTGEAFF
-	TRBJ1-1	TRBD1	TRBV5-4	TGTGCCAGCAGCCCCTCCGGGACAGGCTTCATGAACACTGAAGCTTTCTTT	CASSPSGTGFMNTEAFF
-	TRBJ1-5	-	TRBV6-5	TGTGCCACCATGGGTAGGGGATCGGGCGATCAGCCCCAGCATTTT	CATMGRGSGDQPQHF
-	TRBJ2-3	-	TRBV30	TGTGCCTGGAGTGTACCTGATGAGGGGGCAGATACGCAGTATTTT	CAWSVPDEGADTQYF
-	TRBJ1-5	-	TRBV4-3	TGCGCCAGCAGCCAAGATAAGGATCAGCCCCAGCATTTT	CASSQDKDQPQHF
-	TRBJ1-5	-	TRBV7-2	TGTGCCAGCAGCTTTGTTGGAGATCAGCCCCAGCATTTT	CASSFVGDQPQHF